The sequence of this T cell receptor (beta chain) was determined in a study of T cell responses to AZD1222 COVID-19 vaccine. General observations from the study: Targeting of unmutated variant regions was reportedly seen in nearly half of spike-specific TCRs. There were mostly white British donors and more females than males, and clonal diversity was possibly underestimated. Only a handful of AZD1222 recipients, more than 5 in all, had baseline seropositivity.

Per germline, CDR1 MNHEY and CDR2 SMNVEV (reference sequence). CDR3 length equals 15 residues. The V segment lost 1 base and the J segment 4 bases; nucleotides outside the gene matches: 3. Libraries were prepared by immunoSEQ multiplex PCR; TCRdb keeps only in-frame clonotypes and omits some of them. Of roughly 130,000 clones in the sample, approximately 85% were seen once. A word on this clone: The antigen is not known.

The chain employs TRBV27 and TRBJ2-3; 9 positions agree with TRBD2. This clonotype was sampled from an adult in good health. This material consisted of peripheral blood, taken on day 0 of AZD1222 vaccination. CDR3 protein: CASSLLAGAPDTQYF. CDR3 nucleotides: TGTGCCAGCAGTTTATTAGCGGGGGCCCCAGATACGCAGTATTTT.